This T cell receptor (beta chain) was documented in a study of T cells of healthy individuals. TCRdb re-called the 5' RACE reads with MiXCR, one entry per CDR3 protein. The repertoire holds fewer than 90,000 distinct CDR3 sequences, with more than 5% as singletons. This clonotype was detected many times. This TCR was sampled from a female donor in good health.

CDR3 nucleotide sequence: TGTGCCAGCAGCCAAGATAGCGGGAGGGCCTACAATGAGCAGTTCTTC. Residues: CASSQDSGRAYNEQFF. The V gene is TRBV14, the J gene TRBJ2-1; 11 nucleotides match TRBD2. The V segment lost 0 bases and the J segment 2 bases; nucleotides outside the gene matches: 0. The CDR3 runs 16 residues. CDR1 SGHDN and CDR2 FVKESK come from the germline V gene. Full variable domain (rest looked up from reference TRBV14 and TRBJ2-1): EAGVTQFPSHSVIEKGQTVTLRCDPISGHDNLYWYRRVMGKEIKFLLHFVKESKQDESGMPNNRFLAERTGGTYSTLKVQPAELEDSGVYFCASSQDSGRAYNEQFFGPGTRLTVL.